A single count supports the clone carrying this TCR beta chain. This entry comes from a study of T cell changes during pregnancy in multiple sclerosis. The CDR3 length is 13 residues. The V end was cut by 5 bases, the J end by 8 bases, with 12 bases between. CDR1 and CDR2 from the germline V gene are SGHNT and YENEEA. Clones were sequenced by immunoSEQ multiplex PCR, and TCRdb holds only the in-frame ones, with some missing. The sample comprises more than 55,000 clones, around 90% of which are singletons, and 3.6% rests with the top ten. This sequence joins TRBV11-3 and TRBJ2-2; D gene uncertain. The receptor's source is a female donor in good health, enrolled as a control in a pregnancy study. The sample consisted of peripheral blood, taken after pregnancy. The CDR3 sequence: CASSLGGAGELFF. CDR3 nucleotides: TGTGCCAGCAGCCTTGGTGGAGCGGGGGAGCTGTTTTTT. The full variable domain, its missing parts supplied by reference TRBV11-3 and TRBJ2-2, is EAGVVQSPRYKIIEKKQPVAFWCNPISGHNTLYWYLQNLGQGPELLIRYENEEAVDDSQLPKDRFSAERLKGVDSTLKIQPAELGDSAVYLCASSLGGAGELFFGEGSRLTVL.